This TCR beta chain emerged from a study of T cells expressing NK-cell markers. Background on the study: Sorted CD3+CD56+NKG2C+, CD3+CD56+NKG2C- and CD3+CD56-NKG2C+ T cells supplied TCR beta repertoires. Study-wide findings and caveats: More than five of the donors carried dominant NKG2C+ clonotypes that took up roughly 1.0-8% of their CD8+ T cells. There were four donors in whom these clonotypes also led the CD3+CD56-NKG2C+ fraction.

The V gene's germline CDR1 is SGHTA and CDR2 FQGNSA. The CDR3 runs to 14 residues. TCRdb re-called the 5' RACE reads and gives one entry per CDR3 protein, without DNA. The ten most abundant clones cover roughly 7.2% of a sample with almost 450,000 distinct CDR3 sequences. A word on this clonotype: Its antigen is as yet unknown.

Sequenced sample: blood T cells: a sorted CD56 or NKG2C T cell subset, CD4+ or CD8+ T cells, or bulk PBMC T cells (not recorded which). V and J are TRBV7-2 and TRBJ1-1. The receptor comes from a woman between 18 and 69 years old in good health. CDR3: CASTPAGPNTEAFF.